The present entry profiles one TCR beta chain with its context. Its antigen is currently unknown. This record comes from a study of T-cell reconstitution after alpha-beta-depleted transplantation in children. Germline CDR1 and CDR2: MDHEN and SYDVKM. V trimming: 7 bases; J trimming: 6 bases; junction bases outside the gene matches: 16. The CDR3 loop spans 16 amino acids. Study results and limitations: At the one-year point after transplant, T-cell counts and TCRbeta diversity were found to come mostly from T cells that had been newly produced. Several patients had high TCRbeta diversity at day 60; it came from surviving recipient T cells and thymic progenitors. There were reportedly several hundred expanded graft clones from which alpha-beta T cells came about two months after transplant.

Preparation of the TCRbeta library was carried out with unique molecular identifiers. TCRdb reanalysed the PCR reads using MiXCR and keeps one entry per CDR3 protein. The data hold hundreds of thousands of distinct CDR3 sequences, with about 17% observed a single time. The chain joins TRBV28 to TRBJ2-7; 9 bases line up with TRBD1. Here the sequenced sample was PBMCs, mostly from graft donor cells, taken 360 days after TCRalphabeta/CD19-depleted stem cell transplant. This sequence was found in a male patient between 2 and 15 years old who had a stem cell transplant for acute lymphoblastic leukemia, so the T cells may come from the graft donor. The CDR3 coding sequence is TGTGCCAGCACCCTCTTGCCGGGACAGGGATCCCCCGAGCAGTACTTC. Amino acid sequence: CASTLLPGQGSPEQYF.